This TCR beta chain was captured in a study of blood T cell repertoires in COVID-19. Study-level background: Samples representing acute and convalescent COVID-19 were sourced from the United States, Italy and Spain. PBMCs, B-cell-depleted T cells, or T cells provided the cDNA or gDNA that made up the material.

Germline V gives CDR1 MDHEN, CDR2 SYDVKM. The V and J ends lost 6 bases and 4 bases respectively, with 10 bases between them. This CDR3 comprises 13 residues. Per the study methods: Nucleated cell number was recorded as an estimate derived from reference gene primer amplification. Clones were sequenced by immunoSEQ multiplex PCR, and TCRdb holds only the in-frame ones, with some missing. That table furnishes V, J and clone size, whereas the DNA furnished D and trimming. The table shows 180,000 or so clones, with 80% to 90% occurring only once. The clonotype was recovered from a man aged 60 to 69 with acute or convalescent COVID-19. This chain uses TRBV28 with TRBJ1-5; D may be TRBD1 (5 bases). The specimen sequenced was peripheral blood. The CDR3 coding sequence is TGTGCCAGCAGCCGTACAGGTAATCAGCCCCAGCATTTT. Amino acid sequence: CASSRTGNQPQHF.